Described below is a single T cell receptor beta chain sequence and its context. Its antigen is unidentified. Sampled while nominally healthy, donors likely had unrecorded immune exposures. PCR employed 60 Vbeta and 13 Jbeta primers. Profiled with immunoSEQ multiplex PCR; TCRdb holds only in-frame clones, not every one. The listing records some 51,000 clones. The sample originates from a study of cytomegalovirus exposure and HLA in healthy donors. Study-wide results and caveats: The likely explanation for a cluster of highly shared sequence variants was sequencing artifact. The majority of TCR sequences were rare, yet some public TCRs appeared in many donors. In a later analysis, TCR beta V- and J-gene trimming was associated with a missense DCLRE1C variant.

The CDR3 totals 16 residues. The V end lost 0 bases, the J end lost 3 bases, and 9 bases lay between the germline ends. Per the germline V gene, CDR1 is LGHNA and CDR2 is YNFKEQ. V is TRBV4-2 and J is TRBJ2-6; D possibly corresponds to TRBD1 (6 bases). This receptor was obtained from a man in his fifties or sixties in good health and CMV-seropositive. What was sequenced was PBMCs. CDR3 in DNA: TGTGCCAGCAGCCAAGATGAGACAGGTGGGGCCAACGTCCTGACTTTC. Its protein product is CASSQDETGGANVLTF.